Following are 23 T cell receptor beta chains from one sample sequenced in a study of glioma-infiltrating T cells. The iRepertoire nested amplicon-rescue multiplex PCR amplified TCR alpha and beta CDR3s from RNA. TCRdb passed the multiplex PCR reads through MiXCR, listing each CDR3 protein once. The sample has some 110,000 distinct CDR3 sequences; roughly 24% are singletons. The sequenced sample consisted of glioma tissue, nonneoplastic brain tissue, or PBMCs (not recorded which). The receptors were gathered from a human donor with low-grade glioma or glioblastoma, undergoing nonglioma brain surgery, or in good health (not recorded which).

This clonotype was observed at least ten times. The chain couples TRBV7-9 to TRBJ2-7; 7 nucleotides line up with TRBD1. This CDR3 contains 12 residues. In germline, CDR1 is SEHNR, CDR2 FQNEAQ (reference sequence). V lost 5 bases and J lost 5; bases outside the gene matches: 3. For the CDR3, the DNA is TGTGCCAGCAGCCCCACAGGGGACGAGCAGTACTTC. Its translation is CASSPTGDEQYF. Together with reference TRBV7-9 and TRBJ2-7, the CDR3 gives the full variable domain: DTGVSQNPRHKITKRGQNVTFRCDPISEHNRLYWYRQTLGQGPEFLTYFQNEAQLEKSRLLSDRFSAERPKGSFSTLEIQRTEQGDSAMYLCASSPTGDEQYFGPGTRLTVT.

Concerning this clonotype: The junction departs from the called germline gene at one end, perhaps through a read error. The rearrangement links TRBV29-1 to TRBJ1-6, with D possibly being TRBD1 (5 bases). The germline gives CDR1 SQVTM, CDR2 ANQGSEA. CDR3 length: 12 residues. The CDR3 region is CSVRDPNSPLNF. The CDR3 DNA reads as TGCAGCGTTAGGGACCCCAATTCACCCCTCAACTTT.

This clonotype was detected only once. Possible read error: a much larger clone is one base away. The chain links TRBV10-3 to TRBJ2-3, with 8 nucleotides matching TRBD1. The CDR3 length is 12 residues. V lost 10 bases to trimming and J lost 8 bases; unmatched junction nucleotides: 8. The germline V gene encodes CDR1 ENHRY and CDR2 SYGVKD. In nucleotides, the CDR3 is TGTGCCACCGGGACAGACAGGGGTACGCAGTATTTT. The encoded protein is CATGTDRGTQYF.

Only a few counts were recorded for this clonotype. The V gene is TRBV19, the J gene TRBJ2-6; TRBD1 is a possible D gene (5 bases). V gave up 5 bases and J gave up 0 bases, with 17 bases separating them. This CDR3 contains 18 residues. CDR1 is LNHDA, CDR2 SQIVND, per germline (reference sequence). The CDR3 is CASSVGGHYDSGANVLTF. In nucleotides, the CDR3 is TGTGCCAGTAGTGTTGGTGGACATTACGACTCTGGGGCCAACGTCCTGACTTTC.

In this sample, this clonotype turned up a few times. The chain uses TRBV3-1 and TRBJ2-2; 7 bases line up with TRBD2. The CDR3 spans 15 residues. Looked up from germline, CDR1 is LGHDT and CDR2 is YNNKEL (reference sequence). V shed 4 bases and J 4 bases; nucleotides not matched to a gene: 6. The chain's CDR3 is CASSPLREFTGELFF. DNA of the CDR3: TGTGCCAGCAGCCCTTTGCGGGAGTTCACCGGGGAGCTGTTTTTT.

This clonotype showed up just once. V and J are TRBV5-6 and TRBJ2-5; a possible D gene is TRBD2 (5 bases). The last part of the DNA fits TRBJ2-7 better; the J call may be wrong. From germline, CDR1 is SGHDT and CDR2 YYEEEE. The CDR3 is 12 amino acids. CDR3 DNA sequence: TGTGCCAGCAGCGGAACTAGTTCCGAGCAGTACTTC. This gives the protein CASSGTSSEQYF.

Regarding this clonotype: The CDR3 ends on some other residue instead of the conserved phenylalanine or tryptophan, so this is likely a read error. Because the CDR3's place on the DNA is in doubt, the DNA is left out and the CDR3 is given as listed by TCRdb. The CDR3: CASQKRDHNEQSS. The chain recombines TRBV19 with TRBJ2-1; whether TRBD2, the table's D call, matches the DNA was not checked. CDR1 and CDR2 (germline): LNHDA, SQIVND (reference sequence). With termini counted, the CDR3 has 13 amino acids.

This clonotype appeared a few times. This chain links TRBV29-1 with TRBJ2-7, with 8 bases fitting TRBD2. The V and J ends lost 3 bases and 7 bases, in that order; junction bases with no gene match: 11. The CDR3 sequence is 14 residues long. Germline V gene data show CDR1 as SQVTM and CDR2 as ANQGSEA. The CDR3 coding sequence is TGCAGCGTTGAGTCAGCAGCGGGAGCCGGGGAGCAGTACTTC. Residues: CSVESAAGAGEQYF.

The CDR3 protein is CASSRGQSDMNTEAFF. CDR3 DNA sequence: TGTGCCAGCAGCCGCGGACAGTCTGATATGAACACTGAAGCTTTCTTT. The chain is built from TRBV6-1 and TRBJ1-1; D may be TRBD1 (6 bases). The CDR3 sequence is 16 residues long. V shed 6 bases and J shed 0 bases, with 17 bases lying between them. From germline, CDR1 is MNHNS and CDR2 SASEGT.

On this clonotype: A much larger clone differs by one base, so this may be a read error. The chain has TRBV27 and TRBJ2-7; 7 positions match TRBD2. Looked up from germline, CDR1 is MNHEY and CDR2 is SMNVEV (reference sequence). The CDR3 is made up of 16 amino acids. The CDR3 loop is CTSSPKSGTTSYEQYF. CDR3 DNA sequence: TGTACCAGCAGTCCGAAGTCCGGGACTACCTCCTACGAGCAGTACTTC.

A few counts support this clonotype. The CDR3 protein is CASSIGWDSVEFF. The CDR3 DNA is TGTGCCAGTAGTATAGGATGGGACTCCGTAGAGTTCTTC. The V gene is TRBV19, the J gene TRBJ2-1, with D possibly TRBD2 on 6 matching bases. Germline V CDR1 and CDR2: LNHDA, SQIVND (reference sequence). This CDR3 has 13 amino acids. V dropped 1 base and J dropped 14 bases, with 15 bases sitting between them.

This clonotype was recorded a few times. V is TRBV3-1 and J is TRBJ2-1; 8 nucleotides match TRBD2. Trimming removed 4 bases from V and 0 bases from J; junction bases left unmatched: 8. CDR1 and CDR2 from the germline V gene are LGHDT and YNNKEL (reference sequence). The CDR3 is made up of 17 amino acids. The CDR3 DNA reads TGTGCCAGCAGCCGGGGACTAGAGGGAGGCTCCTACAATGAGCAGTTCTTC. It is translated as CASSRGLEGGSYNEQFF.

The CDR3 nucleotides are TGTGCCAGCAGCCACCGGGACAGGGTTTTTTCGCCGTCCTACGAGCAGTACTTC. It yields the protein CASSHRDRVFSPSYEQYF. The gene calls are TRBV28 and TRBJ2-7, with 9 positions matching TRBD1. V lost 6 bases to trimming and J lost 1 base; unmatched junction nucleotides: 16. The CDR3 runs to 18 residues. Germline CDR1 is MDHEN and CDR2 is SYDVKM.

This clonotype was seen repeatedly, ten times or more. The chain couples TRBV5-4 to TRBJ2-4; TRBD1 might be the D (6 bases). The CDR3 sequence is 16 residues long. Trimming cost V 0 bases and J 1 base, with 11 bases left between them. The germline V gene has CDR1 SGHNT and CDR2 YYREEE (reference sequence). In DNA, the CDR3 is TGTGCCAGCAGCTTGGACAGGGTTGGCGCCAAAAACATTCAGTACTTC. Encoded protein: CASSLDRVGAKNIQYF.

This clonotype showed up just a few times. V and J are TRBV29-1 and TRBJ2-3, with D possibly TRBD1 on 6 matching bases. V lost 0 bases and J lost 0, with 10 bases in between. The CDR3 totals 15 residues. Germline loops: CDR1 SQVTM, CDR2 ANQGSEA. The CDR3, as DNA: TGCAGCGTTGAAGACCAGGGGTTGAGCACAGATACGCAGTATTTT. Amino acid sequence: CSVEDQGLSTDTQYF.

This clonotype has at least ten counts. The chain couples TRBV25-1 to TRBJ2-5, with 8 bases fitting TRBD2. CDR3 size: 14 residues. Germline V lookup: CDR1 MGHDK, CDR2 SYGVNS. V trimming: 3 bases; J trimming: 7 bases; junction bases outside the gene matches: 7. CDR3 loop: CASSDSSGSMTQYF. CDR3 DNA sequence: TGTGCCAGCAGTGACAGCAGCGGGAGCATGACCCAGTACTTC.

This clonotype occurred many times. V gene TRBV7-9 combines with J gene TRBJ2-3; 12 bases fit TRBD2. J gave up 6 bases and V 2 bases, and 12 bases lay outside the gene matches. The CDR3 runs 18 residues. CDR1 is SEHNR, CDR2 FQNEAQ, per germline (reference sequence). CDR3 region: CASSLLGTSGYPGDTQYF. The CDR3 nucleotides read TGTGCCAGCAGCTTACTTGGGACTAGCGGGTATCCGGGGGATACGCAGTATTTT.

This clonotype was seen at least ten times. V gene TRBV6-1 combines with J gene TRBJ2-1, with 14 positions matching TRBD2. Germline V gene lookup returns CDR1 MNHNS and CDR2 SASEGT. V gave up 6 bases and J gave up 5 bases; unmatched junction bases: 6. CDR3 length: 16 amino acids. The CDR3 spells CASSALTSGRDNEQFF. CDR3 DNA: TGTGCCAGCAGCGCGTTGACTAGCGGGAGGGACAATGAGCAGTTCTTC.

In this sample, this clonotype turned up many times. This chain uses TRBV5-6 with TRBJ1-1; D perhaps matches TRBD1 (6 bases). The CDR3 sequence is 12 residues long. Trimming pared 1 base from V and 7 bases from J, leaving 8 bases between. CDR1 and CDR2 (germline): SGHDT, YYEEEE. This CDR3 reads CASSLTGYEAFF. CDR3 sequence (DNA): TGTGCCAGCAGCTTGACAGGGTATGAAGCTTTCTTT.

On this clonotype: This clone may be a read error of a much larger clone one base away. The chain carries TRBV4-1 and TRBJ2-4; 11 positions agree with TRBD2. The CDR3 is 17 amino acids. Germline CDR1 reads MGHRA; CDR2 reads YSYEKL. This chain's CDR3 is CARSQDNGLAGGNIQYF. The CDR3 nucleotides are TGCGCCAGAAGCCAAGATAATGGGCTAGCGGGAGGAAACATTCAGTACTTC.

About this clonotype itself: With a much larger clone just one base away, this may be a read error. The gene calls are TRBV3-1 and TRBJ2-5; 8 nucleotides line up with TRBD2. The CDR3 runs 15 residues. CDR1 and CDR2 (germline): LGHDT, YNNKEL (reference sequence). The CDR3, as DNA: TGTGCCAGCAGCCAAGCTGGCGGGAGGCAAGAGACCAAGTACTTC. It is translated as CASSQAGGRQETKYF.

The chain couples TRBV5-4 to TRBJ2-7; the D gene is possibly TRBD1 (6 bases). Looked up from germline, CDR1 is SGHNT and CDR2 is YYREEE (reference sequence). This CDR3 region has 15 residues. V was shortened by 2 bases and J by 0 bases, with 12 bases between the two germline ends. CDR3 protein: CASSLGRGFSYEQYF. The CDR3 nucleotides are TGTGCCAGCAGCTTAGGCAGGGGATTCTCCTACGAGCAGTACTTC.

The chain links TRBV19 to TRBJ2-7; 7 bases line up with TRBD1. Germline V gene data show CDR1 as LNHDA and CDR2 as SQIVND (reference sequence). V shed 5 bases and J 3 bases; nucleotides not matched to a gene: 7. The CDR3 contains 14 residues. Here the CDR3 reads CASSPGQAYYEQYF. CDR3 sequence (DNA): TGTGCCAGTAGTCCAGGACAGGCTTACTACGAGCAGTACTTC.